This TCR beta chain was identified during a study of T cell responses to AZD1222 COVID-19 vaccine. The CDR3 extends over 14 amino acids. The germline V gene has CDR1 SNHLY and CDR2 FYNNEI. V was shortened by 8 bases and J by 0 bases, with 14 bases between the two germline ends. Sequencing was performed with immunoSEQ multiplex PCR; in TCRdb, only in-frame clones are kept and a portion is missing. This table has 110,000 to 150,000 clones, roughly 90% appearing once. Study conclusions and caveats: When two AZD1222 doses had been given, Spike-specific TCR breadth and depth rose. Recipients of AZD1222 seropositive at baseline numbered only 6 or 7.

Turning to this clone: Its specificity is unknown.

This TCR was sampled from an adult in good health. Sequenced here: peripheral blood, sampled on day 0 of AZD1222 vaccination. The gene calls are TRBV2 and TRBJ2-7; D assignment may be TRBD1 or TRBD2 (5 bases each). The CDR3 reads CASAGTLSSYEQYF. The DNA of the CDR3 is TGTGCCAGCGCCGGGACGTTAAGCTCCTACGAGCAGTACTTC.